The TCR beta chain described here comes from a study of blood T cell repertoires in COVID-19. Study-level information: The United States, Italy and Spain supplied acute and convalescent COVID-19 samples.

Here immunoSEQ multiplex PCR was the method, and the copy in TCRdb shows in-frame clones only, minus some. The sample yields 100,000 to 150,000 clones, 75% to 85% seen once. Trimming left V 2 bases short and J 0 bases short, with 23 bases between. The CDR3 runs 21 residues. Germline CDR1 and CDR2: MNHEY and SMNVEV (reference sequence). Sample: peripheral blood. The genes are TRBV27 and TRBJ2-6; tentative D call: TRBD1 (5 bases). The sequence was obtained from a man in his forties with active or convalescent COVID-19. The CDR3 DNA reads as TGTGCCAGCAGTTTAGTAACCCCGGGCAGGGTAGGAGTCTCTGGGGCCAACGTCCTGACTTTC. This gives the protein CASSLVTPGRVGVSGANVLTF.